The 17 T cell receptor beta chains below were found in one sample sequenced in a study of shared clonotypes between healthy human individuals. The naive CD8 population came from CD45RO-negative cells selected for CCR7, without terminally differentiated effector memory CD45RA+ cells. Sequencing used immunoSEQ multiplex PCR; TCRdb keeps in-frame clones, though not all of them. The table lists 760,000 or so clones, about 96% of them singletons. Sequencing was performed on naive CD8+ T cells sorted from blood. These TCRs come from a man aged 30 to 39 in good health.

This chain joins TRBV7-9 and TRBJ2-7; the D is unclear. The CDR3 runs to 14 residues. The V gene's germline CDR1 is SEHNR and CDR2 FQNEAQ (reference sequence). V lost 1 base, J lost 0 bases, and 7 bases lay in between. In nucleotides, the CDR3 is TGTGCCAGCAGCTTAGTCTCGGACTCCTACGAGCAGTACTTC. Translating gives CASSLVSDSYEQYF.

CDR3 amino acids: CASSPTGEISTDTQYF. In DNA form, the CDR3 reads TGTGCCAGCAGCCCCACAGGGGAGATTAGCACAGATACGCAGTATTTT. V gene TRBV5-6 combines with J gene TRBJ2-3; TRBD1 agrees at 7 bases. The length of the CDR3 is 16 residues. Germline V lookup: CDR1 SGHDT, CDR2 YYEEEE. V gave up 4 bases and J gave up 0 bases; unmatched junction bases: 8. Together with reference TRBV5-6 and TRBJ2-3, the CDR3 gives the full variable domain: DAGVTQSPTHLIKTRGQQVTLRCSPKSGHDTVSWYQQALGQGPQFIFQYYEEEERQRGNFPDRFSGHQFPNYSSELNVNALLLGDSALYLCASSPTGEISTDTQYFGPGTRLTVL.

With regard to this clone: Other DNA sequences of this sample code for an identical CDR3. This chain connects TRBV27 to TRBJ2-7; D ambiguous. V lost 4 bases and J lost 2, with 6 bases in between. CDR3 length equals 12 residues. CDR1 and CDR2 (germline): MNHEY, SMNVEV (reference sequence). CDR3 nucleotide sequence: TGTGCCAGCAGTTCTTCAACCTACGAGCAGTACTTC. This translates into CASSSSTYEQYF.

The CDR3 reads CSVGDRADEQFF. CDR3 coding DNA: TGCAGCGTTGGCGACCGCGCGGATGAGCAGTTCTTC. The chain has TRBV29-1 and TRBJ2-1; no clear D. The V end lost 4 bases, the J end lost 8 bases, and 12 bases lay between the germline ends. Germline V CDR1 and CDR2: SQVTM, ANQGSEA. This CDR3 has 12 residues.

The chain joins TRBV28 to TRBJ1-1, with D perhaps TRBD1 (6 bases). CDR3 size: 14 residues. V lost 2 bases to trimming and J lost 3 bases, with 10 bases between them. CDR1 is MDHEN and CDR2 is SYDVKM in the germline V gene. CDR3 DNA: TGTGCCAGCAGTTTACGGGCAGGGGACACTGAAGCTTTCTTT. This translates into CASSLRAGDTEAFF.

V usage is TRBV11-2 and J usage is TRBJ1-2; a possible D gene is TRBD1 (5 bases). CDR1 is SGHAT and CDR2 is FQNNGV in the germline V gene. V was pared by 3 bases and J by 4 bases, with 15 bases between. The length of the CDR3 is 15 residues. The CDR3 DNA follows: TGTGCCAGCAGCTTCGGCAGGGTTGTGAGCTATGGCTACACCTTC. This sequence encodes CASSFGRVVSYGYTF.

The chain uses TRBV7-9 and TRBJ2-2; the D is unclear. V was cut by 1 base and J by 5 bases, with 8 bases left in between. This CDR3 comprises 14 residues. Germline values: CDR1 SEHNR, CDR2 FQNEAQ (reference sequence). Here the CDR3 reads CASSLGLGTGELFF. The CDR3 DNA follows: TGTGCCAGCAGCTTAGGACTGGGAACCGGGGAGCTGTTTTTT. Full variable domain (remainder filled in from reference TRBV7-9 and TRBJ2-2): DTGVSQNPRHKITKRGQNVTFRCDPISEHNRLYWYRQTLGQGPEFLTYFQNEAQLEKSRLLSDRFSAERPKGSFSTLEIQRTEQGDSAMYLCASSLGLGTGELFFGEGSRLTVL.

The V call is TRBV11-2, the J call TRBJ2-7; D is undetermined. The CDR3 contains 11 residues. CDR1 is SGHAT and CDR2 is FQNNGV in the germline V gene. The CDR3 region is CASSLAWVVAV. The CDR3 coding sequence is TGTGCCAGCAGCTTAGCGTGGGTCGTCGCGGTC.

The CDR3 DNA reads as TGTGCCAGCAGTTTGGGGACTAGCGGGAGGAGGGAGCAGTACTTC. Translation gives CASSLGTSGRREQYF. The chain employs TRBV27 and TRBJ2-7, with TRBD2 matching over 15 bases. CDR3 length equals 15 residues. With 3 bases clipped from V and 7 bases from J, the junction kept 4 bases outside the gene matches. Germline V gene lookup returns CDR1 MNHEY and CDR2 SMNVEV (reference sequence).

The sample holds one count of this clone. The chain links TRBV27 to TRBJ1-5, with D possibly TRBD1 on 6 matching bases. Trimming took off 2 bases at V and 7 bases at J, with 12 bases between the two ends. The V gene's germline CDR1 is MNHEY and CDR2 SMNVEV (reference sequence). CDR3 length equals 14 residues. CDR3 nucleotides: TGTGCCAGCAGTTTACTGGGGGCAGGACAGCCCCAGCATTTT. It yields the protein CASSLLGAGQPQHF.

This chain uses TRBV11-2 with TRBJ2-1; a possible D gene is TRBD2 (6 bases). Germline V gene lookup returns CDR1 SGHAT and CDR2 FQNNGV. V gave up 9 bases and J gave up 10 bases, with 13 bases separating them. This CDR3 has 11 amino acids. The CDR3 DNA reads TGTGCCAGTGAGGGCCTAGCGGAGCAGTTCTTC. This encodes CASEGLAEQFF.

The chain's CDR3 is CASSVAGQVYNEQFF. In DNA form, the CDR3 reads TGTGCCAGCAGCGTAGCTGGACAGGTCTACAATGAGCAGTTCTTC. The chain has TRBV9 and TRBJ2-1, with TRBD1 matching 7 bases. This CDR3 has 15 amino acids. CDR1 and CDR2 (germline): SGDLS, YYNGEE. Unmatched junction bases numbered 3, after V lost 0 bases and J lost 3 bases.

CDR3 sequence: CSVEDAGTGGLYEQYF. The DNA for the CDR3 is TGCAGCGTTGAAGATGCGGGAACAGGGGGCCTGTACGAGCAGTACTTC. The gene calls are TRBV29-1 and TRBJ2-7, with TRBD1 identical over 9 bases. V was clipped by 0 bases and J by 4 bases; unmatched bases: 10. This CDR3 comprises 16 residues. Germline V CDR1 and CDR2: SQVTM, ANQGSEA.

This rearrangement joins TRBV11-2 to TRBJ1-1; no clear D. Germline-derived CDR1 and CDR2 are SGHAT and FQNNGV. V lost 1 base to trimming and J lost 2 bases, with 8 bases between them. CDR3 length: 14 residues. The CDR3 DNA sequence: TGTGCCAGCAGCTTAGTGGCAGCCAACACTGAAGCTTTCTTT. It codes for CASSLVAANTEAFF.

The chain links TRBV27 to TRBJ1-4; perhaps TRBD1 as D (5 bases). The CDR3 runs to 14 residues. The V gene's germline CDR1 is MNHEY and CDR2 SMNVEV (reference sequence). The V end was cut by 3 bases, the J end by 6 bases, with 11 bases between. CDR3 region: CASSFHRKDEKLFF. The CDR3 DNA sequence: TGTGCCAGCAGTTTCCACAGGAAAGATGAAAAACTGTTTTTT.

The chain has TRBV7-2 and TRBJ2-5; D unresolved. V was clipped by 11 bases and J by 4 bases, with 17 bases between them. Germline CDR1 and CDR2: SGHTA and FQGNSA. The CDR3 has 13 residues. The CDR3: CALDQRGGETQYF. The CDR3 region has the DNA TGTGCCCTCGATCAACGCGGTGGAGAGACCCAGTACTTC.

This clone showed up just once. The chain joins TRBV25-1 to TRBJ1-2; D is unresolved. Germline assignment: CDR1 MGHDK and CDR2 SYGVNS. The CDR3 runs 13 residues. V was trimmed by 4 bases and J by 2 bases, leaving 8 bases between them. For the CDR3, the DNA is TGTGCCAGCAGTGTCCAGGCAAACTATGGCTACACCTTC. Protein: CASSVQANYGYTF.